Listed below are T cell receptor beta chains from one sample, sequenced in a study of T-cell memory formation after mild COVID-19. TCRdb processed the 5' RACE reads anew with MiXCR; each CDR3 protein has one entry. The table shows more than 400,000 distinct CDR3 sequences, with about 18% occurring only once. Sequencing was carried out using PBMCs or a T cell subset sorted from them (not recorded which). Receptors were obtained from an adult woman who had mild COVID-19 (a few samples of this study predate the infection). Cell type and time point are not known. Each CDR3 is given with its conserved first and last residue. The D gene is left open where the match is weak. Size tells how often a clone was seen (once, few, many) or the class of an expanded clone, and some rows leave it out.

14,TRBV7-9,few,TRBJ2-7,.,TGTGCCAGCAGCTCGTCCCGAACTAGCTACGAGCAGTACTTC,CASSSSRTSYEQYF
14,TRBV12-3/TRBV12-4,many,TRBJ1-3,.,TGTGCCAGTGGCGTGTGGGGGCTTGGAAACACCATATATTTT,CASGVWGLGNTIYF
16,TRBV20-1,few,TRBJ1-5,TRBD1,TGCAGTGCTAGAGAGTTCACAGGGGATAGCAATCAGCCCCAGCATTTT,CSAREFTGDSNQPQHF
15,TRBV20-1,few,TRBJ1-4,TRBD1,TGCAGTGCGACCAAGAACAGGGGGCCTAATGAAAAACTGTTTTTT,CSATKNRGPNEKLFF
16,TRBV3-1,.,TRBJ1-4,.,TGTGCCAGCAGCCGCGGCGATACAGGGTTAAATGAAAAACTGTTTTTT,CASSRGDTGLNEKLFF
13,TRBV7-3,.,TRBJ1-1,.,TGTGCCAGCAGCTTCGGAGGCCTTAATGAAGCTTTCTTT,CASSFGGLNEAFF
16,TRBV18,few,TRBJ2-3,.,TGTGCCAGCTCACCACTGGAGTGGGACGGCACAGATACGCAGTATTTT,CASSPLEWDGTDTQYF
15,TRBV14,few,TRBJ2-7,TRBD2,TGTGCCAGCAGCCAGGGGACTAGCGGGGGCGACGAGCAGTACTTC,CASSQGTSGGDEQYF
16,TRBV4-3,.,TRBJ2-5,.,TGCGCCAGCAGCCAAGAGATGGAAGCGACCCAAGAGACCCAGTACTTC,CASSQEMEATQETQYF
13,TRBV15,few,TRBJ2-5,.,TGTGCCGCTGCTAAGGGGCAGCAAGAGACCCAGTACTTC,CAAAKGQQETQYF
14,TRBV29-1,.,TRBJ2-1,.,TGCAGCGCCCTTCTGGACCTCTTCTACAATGAGCAGTTCTTC,CSALLDLFYNEQFF
13,TRBV29-1,few,TRBJ2-7,.,TGCAGCGTGCCTGGACGGAGCACCTACGAGCAGTACTTC,CSVPGRSTYEQYF
13,TRBV5-1,.,TRBJ1-4,.,TGCGCCAGCACCGGGAGCGAGGGTGAAAAACTGTTTTTT,CASTGSEGEKLFF
17,TRBV20-1,.,TRBJ2-6,.,TGCAGTGCTAGGGGGAATCAGGGGCACTCTGGGGCCAACGTCCTGACTTTC,CSARGNQGHSGANVLTF
17,TRBV4-1,.,TRBJ2-2,.,TGCGCCAGCAGCCAGAGGTTAGGAGGCTTGAACACCGGGGAGCTGTTTTTT,CASSQRLGGLNTGELFF
14,TRBV30,few,TRBJ2-1,.,TGTGCCTGGAGTTGGGGGAGCTCCTACAATGAGCAGTTCTTC,CAWSWGSSYNEQFF
12,TRBV6-2/TRBV6-3,.,TRBJ1-1,.,TGTGCCAGCAGTTGGACAGTCGCTGAAGCTTTCTTT,CASSWTVAEAFF
16,TRBV24-1,many,TRBJ2-1,TRBD2,TGTGCCACCAGTGATACCGGGACTAGCGTGTACAATGAGCAGTTCTTC,CATSDTGTSVYNEQFF
15,TRBV18,.,TRBJ1-1,.,TGTGCCAGCTCCCCCGGCGAGGCAACCACGGGTGAAGCTTTCTTT,CASSPGEATTGEAFF
13,TRBV6-5,few,TRBJ1-2,.,TGTGCCAGCAGTCCGGGCCGATTCTATGGCTACACCTTC,CASSPGRFYGYTF
17,TRBV6-2/TRBV6-3,.,TRBJ2-3,TRBD2,TGTGCCAGCAGTTACCTCAAACTAGCGAGCGTCTTAGATACGCAGTATTTT,CASSYLKLASVLDTQYF
14,TRBV20-1,.,TRBJ1-1,TRBD1,TGCAGTGCTAGAAGGCAGGGGGCAAACACTGAAGCTTTCTTT,CSARRQGANTEAFF
12,TRBV5-1,.,TRBJ2-1,.,TGCGCCAGCAGCTTCAACTACAATGAGCAGTTCTTC,CASSFNYNEQFF
17,TRBV24-1,.,TRBJ2-3,TRBD1,TGTGCCACCAGTGACGCTAACAGGGGGCATGGCACAGATACGCAGTATTTT,CATSDANRGHGTDTQYF
13,TRBV6-2/TRBV6-3,.,TRBJ1-2,.,TGTGCCAGCAGTTACTCAATCACGAACGGCTACACCTTC,CASSYSITNGYTF
15,TRBV5-1,few,TRBJ2-7,.,TGCGCCAGCAGCTCCAGCGCCGCGCAAACCTACGAGCAGTACTTC,CASSSSAAQTYEQYF
12,TRBV11-3,.,TRBJ2-1,.,TGTGCCAGCAGCTTAGTAAAGAATGAGCAGTTCTTC,CASSLVKNEQFF
14,TRBV12-3/TRBV12-4,many,TRBJ1-5,.,TGTGCCAGCAGTTTACGTGGAAGCAATCAGCCCCAGCATTTT,CASSLRGSNQPQHF
14,TRBV6-2/TRBV6-3,.,TRBJ2-5,TRBD2,TGTGCCAGCAGGCCTCCAGCGGGAGAAGAGACCCAGTACTTC,CASRPPAGEETQYF
16,TRBV6-5,.,TRBJ2-3,TRBD1,TGTGCCAGCACCGACAGGGGCGTCGAAGGCACAGATACGCAGTATTTT,CASTDRGVEGTDTQYF
14,TRBV25-1,.,TRBJ1-1,.,TGTGCCACCGCGGACCCGATCAGGGCCACTGAAGCTTTCTTT,CATADPIRATEAFF
16,TRBV6-2/TRBV6-3,.,TRBJ2-1,TRBD2,TGTGCCAGCAGGAGATATTCTAGCGGGAGCCACAATGAGCAGTTCTTC,CASRRYSSGSHNEQFF
15,TRBV5-1,many,TRBJ2-7,.,TGCGCCAGCAGCCCTCGGCAGCCAGGCTCCTACGAGCAGTACTTC,CASSPRQPGSYEQYF
13,TRBV10-3,.,TRBJ1-5,.,TGTGCCATCAGTGAGAGGATTGAGGAGCCCCAGCATTTT,CAISERIEEPQHF
12,TRBV20-1,few,TRBJ2-1,.,TGCAGTGCTAGAGGGGAGTCGTTGCCCCAGTTCTTC,CSARGESLPQFF
13,TRBV9,.,TRBJ1-1,.,TGTGCCAGCAGCGCGGGAGAGAACACTGAAGCTTTCTTT,CASSAGENTEAFF
14,TRBV4-2,.,TRBJ2-2,.,TGTGCCAGCATGCCGTCTCTGAAAACCGGGGAGCTGTTTTTT,CASMPSLKTGELFF
13,TRBV12-3/TRBV12-4,few,TRBJ1-3,.,TGTGCCAGCAGTCTAGGGCTCGGAAACACCATATATTTT,CASSLGLGNTIYF
16,TRBV7-9,few,TRBJ2-1,TRBD2,TGTGCCAGCAGCCGCGGGACTAGCGGGACCTACAATGAGCAGTTCTTC,CASSRGTSGTYNEQFF
11,TRBV6-1,.,TRBJ2-7,.,TGTGCCAGCAACAGCGCCTACGAGCAGTACTTC,CASNSAYEQYF
12,TRBV7-3,.,TRBJ2-2,.,TGTGCCAGCAGCTTAAATCGGGGGGAGCTGTTTTTT,CASSLNRGELFF
17,TRBV6-2/TRBV6-3,few,TRBJ1-2,TRBD1,TGTGCCAGCAGTCGACCCGGGACAGGGGTGGCTAACTATGGCTACACCTTC,CASSRPGTGVANYGYTF
15,TRBV4-1,few,TRBJ1-3,.,TGCGCCAGCAGCCAAGACCAGACAGAAGGAAACACCATATATTTT,CASSQDQTEGNTIYF
18,TRBV5-5,.,TRBJ2-5,TRBD2,TGTGCCAGCAGCTCGATCAAGACTAGCGGGGGGGCCTTGGAGACCCAGTACTTC,CASSSIKTSGGALETQYF
13,TRBV12-3/TRBV12-4,few,TRBJ1-1,.,TGTGCCAGCACACGGGTTCAAAACACTGAAGCTTTCTTT,CASTRVQNTEAFF
13,TRBV12-3/TRBV12-4,.,TRBJ2-1,.,TGTGCCACGTACCACCTCCGGGGCCATGAGCAGTTCTTC,CATYHLRGHEQFF
13,TRBV11-2,.,TRBJ2-5,.,TGTGCCAGCAGCTTACCCACCTACGGGACCCAGTACTTC,CASSLPTYGTQYF
16,TRBV6-2/TRBV6-3,few,TRBJ2-7,TRBD1,TGTGCCAGCAGCGCTCCTCAGGGACAGGAATCTACGGAGCAGTACTTC,CASSAPQGQESTEQYF
15,TRBV5-5,.,TRBJ2-7,TRBD2,TGTGCCAGCAGCGAGGGGACTAGCGCAGCCTACGAGCAGTACTTC,CASSEGTSAAYEQYF
15,TRBV24-1,.,TRBJ1-2,.,TGTGCCACCAGTGATTCCCCAGCGGGCGGCTATGGCTACACCTTC,CATSDSPAGGYGYTF
21,TRBV21-1,few,TRBJ2-7,.,TGTGCCAGCAGCAAAGTTGTGTCGGGTTCCCCCGGGCCTGAGGGCTCCTACGAGCAGTACTTC,CASSKVVSGSPGPEGSYEQYF
13,TRBV7-9,many,TRBJ1-1,.,TGTGCCAGTTCAGGACTTAGGAACACTGAAGCTTTCTTT,CASSGLRNTEAFF